This T cell receptor beta chain was captured by sequencing in a study of regulatory T cells in long-lasting Graves disease. Construction of the TCR beta libraries employed iRepertoire HTBI primers in conjunction with Arm-PCR of CDR3 regions. MiXCR, applied by TCRdb to the multiplex PCR reads, yields one record per CDR3 protein. The data contain hundreds of thousands of distinct CDR3 sequences, 16% of them singletons. Time point given: newly diagnosed GD, antithyroid drugs for less than 3 months. With RNA extracted from PBMCs as input, the TCR library was made. EDTA tubes received about 9.3 milliliters of collected peripheral blood. Study-wide results and limits: Under persistent disease, TRBV28, TRBJ1-2 and TRBJ2-5 were used preferentially.

The V end lost 6 bases, the J end lost 6 bases, and 18 bases lay between the germline ends. Germline assignment: CDR1 SGHAT and CDR2 FQNNGV. The CDR3 is 15 amino acids. This clonotype occurred many times. Its target is not known. These data were likewise used in another study, on T cells in Graves' hyperthyroidism and ophthalmopathy. That paper notes: Most expanded thyroid clonotypes above 0.001 recurred in blood.

Sequences were derived from peripheral blood mononuclear cells (PBMCs), sampled at new diagnosis, from a patient treated with antithyroid drugs. The chain joins TRBV11-2 to TRBJ2-1; D remains ambiguous. The clonotype originates from a woman in her 30s with Graves disease. The CDR3 sequence: CASSSTMTKRNEQFF. CDR3 bases: TGTGCCAGCAGTTCAACGATGACGAAGCGCAATGAGCAGTTCTTC.